A single sample gave rise to the 29 T cell receptor beta chains below, sequenced in a study of cytomegalovirus exposure and HLA in healthy donors. With 60 Vbeta and 13 Jbeta primers, the PCR was carried out. Using immunoSEQ multiplex PCR, the repertoire was profiled, and TCRdb retains in-frame clones only, with some absent. The sample lists about 93,000 clones; just under 80% were seen once. Sequenced input: PBMCs. The receptor source for this set is a man aged 30-40 years in good health and CMV-seronegative.

The V gene is TRBV2, the J gene TRBJ2-5; 9 bases are a match to TRBD1. Germline V gene sequence: CDR1 SNHLY, CDR2 FYNNEI. The length of the CDR3 is 15 residues. The ends lost 5 bases at V and 5 bases at J; junction bases unmatched: 9. The CDR3 is CASSTGTGISETQYF. For the CDR3, the DNA is TGTGCCAGCAGTACCGGGACAGGGATTTCGGAGACCCAGTACTTC. Using reference TRBV2 and TRBJ2-5 for the parts outside the CDR3, the full variable domain is EPEVTQTPSHQVTQMGQEVILRCVPISNHLYFYWYRQILGQKVEFLVSFYNNEISEKSEIFDDQFSVERPDGSNFTLKIRSTKLEDSAMYFCASSTGTGISETQYFGPGTRLLVL.

V is TRBV7-9 and J is TRBJ2-5; 8 bases are shared with TRBD2. This CDR3 spans 14 amino acids. From germline, CDR1 is SEHNR and CDR2 FQNEAQ (reference sequence). V lost 4 bases, J lost 8 bases, and 9 bases stayed unmatched. DNA for the CDR3: TGTGCCAGCAGCTCAAACGGACTAGCAGGAACCCAGTACTTC. It specifies CASSSNGLAGTQYF.

The V and J genes are TRBV27 and TRBJ2-7, with D possibly being TRBD1 (5 bases). The CDR3 is made up of 13 amino acids. V gave up 3 bases and J gave up 2 bases, with 8 bases separating them. Germline V lookup: CDR1 MNHEY, CDR2 SMNVEV (reference sequence). CDR3 nucleotide sequence: TGTGCCAGCAGTTTCAGGGCAACCTACGAGCAGTACTTC. This translates into CASSFRATYEQYF.

The chain is built from TRBV5-1 and TRBJ1-2; D may be TRBD1 (6 bases). The germline V gene encodes CDR1 SGHRS and CDR2 YFSETQ. Trimming took off 5 bases at V and 1 base at J, with 12 bases between the two ends. The CDR3 consists of 14 residues. The CDR3: CASSSLQGNYGYTF. The DNA of the CDR3 is TGCGCCAGCAGTTCACTACAGGGTAACTATGGCTACACCTTC.

The chain recombines TRBV6-1 with TRBJ2-1; D not resolved. The germline V gene encodes CDR1 MNHNS and CDR2 SASEGT. The CDR3 loop spans 13 amino acids. Trimming took off 3 bases at V and 4 bases at J, with 7 bases between the two ends. CDR3 sequence reads: CASSEAVYNEQFF. DNA for the CDR3: TGTGCCAGCAGTGAGGCCGTTTACAATGAGCAGTTCTTC.

This chain uses TRBV6-4 with TRBJ1-2; D might be TRBD1 (5 bases). Deletions cut 5 bases from V and 1 base from J, with 17 bases between. Germline values: CDR1 MRHNA, CDR2 SNTAGT. CDR3 length: 16 residues. CDR3 sequence (DNA): TGTGCCAGCAGTTTCTCCGGGGGGGATTTTAACTATGGCTACACCTTC. Amino acids: CASSFSGGDFNYGYTF.

The chain recombines TRBV5-1 with TRBJ2-1; a weak D match, TRBD2 (5 bases). V dropped 1 base and J dropped 1 base, with 15 bases sitting between them. CDR1 is SGHRS and CDR2 is YFSETQ in the germline V gene. CDR3 length: 17 residues. The CDR3 region has the DNA TGCGCCAGCAGCTTGACACCGACTTCGGGGTCCTACAATGAGCAGTTCTTC. This gives the protein CASSLTPTSGSYNEQFF.

This clone was recorded once. This chain joins TRBV5-1 and TRBJ2-1; 15 bases are a match to TRBD2. The junction had 4 bases not matched to a gene; V was cut back by 3 bases and J by 9 bases. The CDR3 is made up of 15 amino acids. Germline values: CDR1 SGHRS, CDR2 YFSETQ. CDR3 residues: CASSWTSGGASEQFF. The CDR3 DNA sequence: TGCGCCAGCAGCTGGACTAGCGGGGGGGCAAGTGAGCAGTTCTTC.

This chain links TRBV30 with TRBJ2-2; D perhaps matches TRBD2 (6 bases). The CDR3 contains 16 residues. Germline values: CDR1 GTSNPN, CDR2 SVGIG (reference sequence). V lost 1 base to trimming and J lost 6 bases, with 18 bases between them. The DNA of the CDR3 is TGTGCCTGGAGTGGGGTCGGCGGGGCGATTTCCGGGGAGCTGTTTTTT. Its translation: CAWSGVGGAISGELFF.

This sequence joins TRBV10-2 and TRBJ2-1; tentatively, D is TRBD2 (5 bases). Germline V gene lookup returns CDR1 WSHSY and CDR2 SAAADI. Trimming left V 3 bases short and J 6 bases short, with 12 bases between. This CDR3 region has 14 residues. The CDR3 region has the DNA TGCGCCAGCAGTGATGGGAGTAGCAGCAATGAGCAGTTCTTC. This sequence encodes CASSDGSSSNEQFF.

The chain recombines TRBV7-6 with TRBJ2-1; 15 nucleotides match TRBD2. The CDR3 has 16 residues. V gave up 6 bases and J gave up 6 bases; unmatched junction bases: 6. Germline CDR1 is SGHVS and CDR2 is FNYEAQ. The CDR3 is CASSLPGLAGGNEQFF. CDR3 nucleotide sequence: TGTGCCAGCAGTCTTCCGGGACTAGCGGGGGGCAATGAGCAGTTCTTC.

The rearrangement joins TRBV19 to TRBJ1-2; 8 positions match TRBD1. CDR1 and CDR2 (germline): LNHDA, SQIVND (reference sequence). J gave up 5 bases and V 6 bases, and 8 bases lay outside the gene matches. This CDR3 is 14 amino acids long. The CDR3 here is CASRPSGTGYGYTF. Here the CDR3 DNA reads TGTGCCAGTAGGCCAAGTGGGACAGGTTATGGCTACACCTTC.

The chain has TRBV6-4 and TRBJ2-2; D is uncertain. The CDR3 consists of 15 residues. The V gene lost 1 base and the J gene lost 3 bases, with 9 bases spanning the gap. Per the germline V gene, CDR1 is MRHNA and CDR2 is SNTAGT. The CDR3 region has the DNA TGTGCCAGCAGTGACTTCTACCCTTACACCGGGGAGCTGTTTTTT. Translation gives CASSDFYPYTGELFF.

The gene calls are TRBV7-9 and TRBJ2-1; the D gene is possibly TRBD2 (5 bases). V lost 3 bases and J lost 4, with 7 bases in between. This CDR3 comprises 13 residues. Germline CDR1 and CDR2: SEHNR and FQNEAQ (reference sequence). CDR3: CASSFTRYNEQFF. CDR3 in DNA: TGTGCCAGCAGCTTCACTAGGTACAATGAGCAGTTCTTC.

This clone was seen just once. The rearrangement joins TRBV28 to TRBJ1-1, with D perhaps matching TRBD1 (5 bases). Trimming removed 7 bases from V and 2 bases from J, with 11 bases in between. Germline V gene data show CDR1 as MDHEN and CDR2 as SYDVKM. This CDR3 has 13 residues. CDR3 sequence reads: CASTGSINTEAFF. The CDR3 nucleotides are TGTGCCAGCACAGGGTCCATTAACACTGAAGCTTTCTTT.

This chain joins TRBV11-2 and TRBJ1-2; D is uncertain. V was shortened by 2 bases and J by 2 bases, with 12 bases between the two germline ends. Germline CDR1 and CDR2: SGHAT and FQNNGV. There are 15 residues in the CDR3. The CDR3 region has the DNA TGTGCCAGCAGCTTATTGGTATCCGGGAACTATGGCTACACCTTC. This codes for CASSLLVSGNYGYTF.

DNA of the CDR3: TGCGCCAGCAGCCTTGATGGGACAGGGGGCCTTCAGCCCCAGCATTTT. Encoded protein: CASSLDGTGGLQPQHF. The chain joins TRBV5-1 to TRBJ1-5; TRBD1 matches 12 bases. The CDR3 sequence is 16 residues long. The ends lost 4 bases at V and 6 bases at J; junction bases unmatched: 8. Germline-derived CDR1 and CDR2 are SGHRS and YFSETQ.

This clone turned up a few times. The V call is TRBV30, the J call TRBJ2-3; unclear D gene. Trimming stripped 3 bases from V and 0 bases from J, with 7 bases between. The CDR3 is 13 residues long. Germline-derived CDR1 and CDR2 are GTSNPN and SVGIG (reference sequence). The CDR3 reads CAWRGFSTDTQYF. The CDR3 DNA follows: TGTGCCTGGAGGGGCTTCAGCACAGATACGCAGTATTTT.

This clone has a handful of counts. The chain couples TRBV27 to TRBJ2-1, with 11 bases that match TRBD2. Trimming at V came to 0 bases and at J to 4 bases, leaving 2 bases not matched to a gene. This CDR3 is 16 amino acids long. Looked up from germline, CDR1 is MNHEY and CDR2 is SMNVEV (reference sequence). CDR3 coding DNA: TGTGCCAGCAGTTTATCGGCTAGCGGGGGGTACAATGAGCAGTTCTTC. Translation: CASSLSASGGYNEQFF.

The rearrangement joins TRBV15 to TRBJ2-4; TRBD1 is a possible D gene (5 bases). V shed 1 base and J shed 0 bases, with 10 bases lying between them. The CDR3 length is 16 residues. Germline V gives CDR1 LNHNV, CDR2 YYDKDF (reference sequence). The CDR3 region is CATSRAGPLAKNIQYF. Written as DNA, the CDR3 is TGTGCCACCAGCAGAGCAGGGCCTCTAGCCAAAAACATTCAGTACTTC.

The chain employs TRBV5-8 and TRBJ2-3; 7 bases line up with TRBD2. The V gene's germline CDR1 is SGHTS and CDR2 YDEGEE. The CDR3 runs to 14 residues. J gave up 4 bases and V 0 bases, and 2 bases lay outside the gene matches. CDR3 nucleotides: TGTGCCAGCAGCTTGGGCGGGAGTGCAGATACGCAGTATTTT. Residues: CASSLGGSADTQYF.

This sequence joins TRBV5-1 and TRBJ2-5; D ambiguous. Germline CDR1 is SGHRS and CDR2 is YFSETQ. The CDR3 contains 12 residues. Trimming pared 0 bases from V and 5 bases from J, leaving 5 bases between. The CDR3 nucleotides are TGCGCCAGCAGCTTGGACGGTGAGACCCAGTACTTC. Its translation: CASSLDGETQYF. Using reference TRBV5-1 and TRBJ2-5 for the parts outside the CDR3, the full variable domain is KAGVTQTPRYLIKTRGQQVTLSCSPISGHRSVSWYQQTPGQGLQFLFEYFSETQRNKGNFPGRFSGRQFSNSRSEMNVSTLELGDSALYLCASSLDGETQYFGPGTRLLVL.

A few counts support this clone. The J gene is TRBJ1-6, the V gene TRBV19; no definite D call. The CDR3 runs 16 residues. With 4 bases removed from V and 10 bases from J, the gap between germline ends came to 20 bases. Germline CDR1 and CDR2: LNHDA and SQIVND (reference sequence). Written as DNA, the CDR3 is TGTGCCAGTAGTACCGAAGTGTGGCAGGCATCCTCACCCCTCCACTTT. Its protein is CASSTEVWQASSPLHF.

This chain connects TRBV11-1 to TRBJ1-6, with TRBD1 matching over 7 bases. Germline V gene data show CDR1 as SGHAT and CDR2 as FQDESV (reference sequence). The CDR3 is 16 residues long. V lost 2 bases and J lost 5; bases outside the gene matches: 6. CDR3 region: CASSLWTGQDNSPLHF. The DNA of the CDR3 is TGTGCCAGCAGCTTATGGACCGGACAGGATAATTCACCCCTCCACTTT. The full variable domain, in which reference TRBV11-1 and TRBJ1-6 provide the parts outside the CDR3, is EAEVAQSPRYKITEKSQAVAFWCDPISGHATLYWYRQILGQGPELLVQFQDESVVDDSQLPKDRFSAERLKGVDSTLKIQPAELGDSAMYLCASSLWTGQDNSPLHFGNGTRLTVT.

The genes are TRBV30 and TRBJ1-6; D is unclear. V lost 4 bases and J 0 bases, leaving 10 bases between the germline ends. Germline loops: CDR1 GTSNPN, CDR2 SVGIG (reference sequence). The length of the CDR3 is 15 residues. CDR3 DNA sequence: TGTGCCTGGACCGACTCGAGCTCCTATAATTCACCCCTCCACTTT. Its protein product is CAWTDSSSYNSPLHF.

This chain uses TRBV1 with TRBJ1-4; the D segment call TRBD1 is taken from the table without a DNA check. TRBV1 is tagged as a pseudogene. The CDR3 runs to 15 residues. The CDR3 DNA is TGCACCAGCAGCCAAGATACAGGGGCAGCTGAAAAACTGTTTTTT. Its translation: CTSSQDTGAAEKLFF.

The CDR3 DNA is TGTGCCAGCAGTGAACTGCCAGACTACGAGCAGTACTTC. It encodes CASSELPDYEQYF. This chain joins TRBV6-1 and TRBJ2-5; D unresolved. The end of the DNA aligns better with TRBJ2-7, so the J call may be wrong. Per the germline V gene, CDR1 is MNHNS and CDR2 is SASEGT. This CDR3 comprises 13 residues.

The genes are TRBV2 and TRBJ2-2, with a possible D match to TRBD1 (7 bases). The CDR3 spans 18 residues. CDR1 SNHLY and CDR2 FYNNEI come from the germline V gene. Trimming stripped 0 bases from V and 5 bases from J, with 19 bases between. The CDR3 is CASSEARRAGGRTGELFF. The CDR3 nucleotides are TGTGCCAGCAGTGAAGCTAGGAGGGCAGGGGGAAGGACCGGGGAGCTGTTTTTT.

This clone came up a few times. The chain carries TRBV7-2 and TRBJ1-2; D unresolved. V was cut by 7 bases and J by 4 bases, with 7 bases left in between. The CDR3 extends over 11 amino acids. Germline V gives CDR1 SGHTA, CDR2 FQGNSA. As DNA, the CDR3 is TGTGCCAGCAACGTCAGCTATGGCTACACCTTC. It is translated as CASNVSYGYTF.